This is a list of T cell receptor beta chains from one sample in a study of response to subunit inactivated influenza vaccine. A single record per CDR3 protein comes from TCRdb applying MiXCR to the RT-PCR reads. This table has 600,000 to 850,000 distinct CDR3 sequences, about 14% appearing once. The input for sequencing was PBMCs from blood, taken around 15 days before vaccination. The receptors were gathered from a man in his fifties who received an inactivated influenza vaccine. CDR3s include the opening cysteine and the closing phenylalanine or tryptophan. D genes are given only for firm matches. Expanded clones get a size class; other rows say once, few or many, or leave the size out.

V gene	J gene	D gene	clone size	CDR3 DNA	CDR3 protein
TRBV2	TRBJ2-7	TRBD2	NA	TGTGCCAGCAGACCCAGTGGTAGCGGGCTTTACGAGCAGTACTTC	CASRPSGSGLYEQYF
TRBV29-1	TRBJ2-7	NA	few	TGCAGCGTGGCCACCGGGACCGCGTCGAGGGAGCAGTACTTC	CSVATGTASREQYF
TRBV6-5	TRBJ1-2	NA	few	TGTGCCAGCAGTTACTCGGGTTTCTACACCTTC	CASSYSGFYTF
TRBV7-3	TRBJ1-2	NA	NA	TGTGCCAGCAGCTTAACGGGCCCAGACGGCTACACCTTC	CASSLTGPDGYTF
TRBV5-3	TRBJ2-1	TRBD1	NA	TGTGCCAGAAGCTTACGAGACAGGGACATCAATGAGCAGTTCTTC	CARSLRDRDINEQFF
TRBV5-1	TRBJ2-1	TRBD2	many	TGCGCCAGCAGCTTGACTAGCGGGGTCGATGAGCAGTTCTTC	CASSLTSGVDEQFF
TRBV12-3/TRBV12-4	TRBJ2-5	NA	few	TGTGCCAGCAGAGAACCGGGGGAAGGGACCCAGTACTTC	CASREPGEGTQYF
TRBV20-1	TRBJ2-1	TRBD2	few	TGCAGTGCGCCCGGGTCTTCTAGCGGGATTAAGTACAATGAGCAGTTCTTC	CSAPGSSSGIKYNEQFF
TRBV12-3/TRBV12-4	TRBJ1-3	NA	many	TGTGCCAGCAGCACCTCAAGGGGCTCTGGAAACACCATATATTTT	CASSTSRGSGNTIYF
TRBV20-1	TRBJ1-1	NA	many	TGCAGTGCTAGCACAGGCCGGAGCATGAACACTGAAGCTTTCTTT	CSASTGRSMNTEAFF
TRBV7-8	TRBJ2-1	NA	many	TGTGCCAGCAGCCTGAGGACAGACTCCTACAATGAGCAGTTCTTC	CASSLRTDSYNEQFF
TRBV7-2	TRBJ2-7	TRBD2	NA	TGTGCCAGCAGCTGGGGACTATACGAGCAGTACTTC	CASSWGLYEQYF
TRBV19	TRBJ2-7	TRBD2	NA	TGTGCCAGTAGTTCCCGGACTAGGAGCTACGAGCAGTACTTC	CASSSRTRSYEQYF
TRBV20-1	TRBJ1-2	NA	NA	TGCAGTGCCCCCCTTAAGGATGGCTACACCTTC	CSAPLKDGYTF
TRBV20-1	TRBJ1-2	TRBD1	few	TGCAGTGCTGAACAGGGGGCCTCCCGCTATGGCTACACCTTC	CSAEQGASRYGYTF
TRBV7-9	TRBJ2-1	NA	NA	TGTGCCAGCAGCTTACCACGACTGACGGGAAACTACAATGAGCAGTTCTTC	CASSLPRLTGNYNEQFF
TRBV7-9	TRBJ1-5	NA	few	TGTGCCAGCAGCCCAGCGGGGGGTCCCCAGCCCCAGCATTTT	CASSPAGGPQPQHF
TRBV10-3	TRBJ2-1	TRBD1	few	TGTGCCATCAGTGCCGGACAGGGCTACAATGAGCAGTTCTTC	CAISAGQGYNEQFF
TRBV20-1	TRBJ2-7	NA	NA	TGCAGTGCTAGGAATCCTTATACAGGGCGGAACGAGCAGTACTTC	CSARNPYTGRNEQYF
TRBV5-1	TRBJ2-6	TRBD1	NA	TGCGCCAGCAGCAAGGGACAGGGGGTCGGGGCCAACGTCCTGACTTTC	CASSKGQGVGANVLTF
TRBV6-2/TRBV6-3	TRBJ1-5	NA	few	TGTGCCAGCAGTCCCGAGGTGGTAGGGCCCCAGCATTTT	CASSPEVVGPQHF
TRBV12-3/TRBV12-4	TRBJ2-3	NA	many	TGTGCCAGCAGTTCCGGAACTGGCGCAAGCACAGATACGCAGTATTTT	CASSSGTGASTDTQYF
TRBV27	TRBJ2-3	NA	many	TGTGCCAGCAGTTTGTATGGCTCCTCACCCGGAGATACGCAGTATTTT	CASSLYGSSPGDTQYF
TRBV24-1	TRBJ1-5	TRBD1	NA	TGTGCCACCAGTCGTTCGGGACAGGGTCCCCAGCATTTT	CATSRSGQGPQHF
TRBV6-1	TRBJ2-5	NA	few	TGTGCCAGTACCAGGGCGGGGACTCAGGGGACCCAGTACTTC	CASTRAGTQGTQYF
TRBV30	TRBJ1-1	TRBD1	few	TGTGCCTGGACGGGACAGACCAACACTGAAGCTTTCTTT	CAWTGQTNTEAFF
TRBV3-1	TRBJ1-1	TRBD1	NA	TGTGCCAGCAGACCCGGGACAGGGTTTTCGCCTGAAGCTTTCTTT	CASRPGTGFSPEAFF
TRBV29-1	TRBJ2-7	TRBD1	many	TGCAGCGTTGTCCGACAGGGAGCCTACGAGCAGTACTTC	CSVVRQGAYEQYF
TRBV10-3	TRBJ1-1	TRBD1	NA	TGTGCCATCGCTGTCAGGGGGTTCATGAACACTGAAGCTTTCTTT	CAIAVRGFMNTEAFF
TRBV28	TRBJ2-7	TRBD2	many	TGTGCCAGCAGGCGGACTAGCGGGAGGAACGACGAGCAGTACTTC	CASRRTSGRNDEQYF